This entry features one TCR beta chain sequence. TCRdb called the 5' RACE reads again in MiXCR, with one record for every CDR3 protein. The table shows 7,000 to 10,000 distinct CDR3 sequences, with 15% to 18% occurring only once. J lost 4 bases, V lost 3 bases, and 2 bases had no gene match. From germline, CDR1 is SGHAT and CDR2 FQDESV (reference sequence). CDR3 length: 13 amino acids. This specimen comes from a study of spatial heterogeneity in lung cancer. Time point noted: sample taken at primary tumor resection. The sample consisted of normal lung tissue next to the tumor, taken at surgery. The clonotype was recovered from a male donor with early-stage non-small cell lung cancer. The gene calls are TRBV11-1 and TRBJ1-1, with 7 bases identical to TRBD1. CDR3 nucleotides: TGTGCCAGCAGCTTCGGGACAGCCACTGAAGCTTTCTTT. It encodes CASSFGTATEAFF.